Following are 8 T cell receptor beta chains from one sample sequenced in a study of T cells in localized non-small cell lung cancer. Here immunoSEQ multiplex PCR was the method, and the copy in TCRdb shows in-frame clones only, minus some. Found here are about 14,000 clones, approximately 84% of them singletons; the top ten hold under 5%. The starting material was peripheral blood, obtained before any cancer treatment. Receptor source: a female donor aged 60 or older with stage I squamous cell lung carcinoma.

V is TRBV7-3 and J is TRBJ2-1, with TRBD1 as a possible D gene (6 bases). Germline CDR1 and CDR2: SGHTA and FQGTGA. The ends were cut back, 8 bases at V and 1 base at J, with 12 bases in the middle. This CDR3 is built from 14 residues. The CDR3 DNA sequence: TGTGCCAGCTCGATACAGGGTTCCTACAATGAGCAGTTCTTC. It is translated as CASSIQGSYNEQFF.

V is TRBV18 and J is TRBJ1-4, with D possibly matching TRBD1 (6 bases). Germline loops: CDR1 KGHSH, CDR2 LQKENI. Trimming removed 5 bases at V and 0 bases at J, with 28 bases between. The CDR3 contains 21 residues. The CDR3 region has the DNA TGTGCCAGCTCATCCCCTCCGGGACACCACGCGTCAGGTGCAACTAATGAAAAACTGTTTTTT. This encodes CASSSPPGHHASGATNEKLFF. The variable domain in full, completed from reference TRBV18 and TRBJ1-4, reads NAGVMQNPRHLVRRRGQEARLRCSPMKGHSHVYWYRQLPEEGLKFMVYLQKENIIDESGMPKERFSAEFPKEGPSILRIQQVVRGDSAAYFCASSSPPGHHASGATNEKLFFGSGTQLSVL.

This chain joins TRBV4-3 and TRBJ2-5; unclear D gene. Germline V lookup: CDR1 LGHNA, CDR2 YSLEER. Trimming cost V 1 base and J 6 bases, with 9 bases left between them. The CDR3 consists of 13 residues. This CDR3 is CASSQGMAKTQYF. Here the CDR3 DNA reads TGCGCCAGCAGCCAAGGGATGGCGAAGACCCAGTACTTC.

V gene TRBV7-2 combines with J gene TRBJ2-3; 9 bases are shared with TRBD2. The germline V gene encodes CDR1 SGHTA and CDR2 FQGNSA. The CDR3 runs 15 residues. Unmatched junction bases numbered 8, after V lost 8 bases and J lost 2 bases. The CDR3: CASARASGATDTQYF. The CDR3, as DNA: TGTGCCAGCGCAAGGGCTAGCGGGGCCACAGATACGCAGTATTTT.

CDR3 loop: CASSMGLPGDTQYF. CDR3 in DNA: TGTGCCAGTAGTATGGGCCTCCCTGGGGATACGCAGTATTTT. This chain uses TRBV19 with TRBJ2-3; D unresolved. The germline V gene encodes CDR1 LNHDA and CDR2 SQIVND (reference sequence). With 3 bases removed from V and 6 bases from J, the gap between germline ends came to 13 bases. The CDR3 totals 14 residues.

The chain carries TRBV5-6 and TRBJ2-5; TRBD2 might be the D (5 bases). The germline V gene encodes CDR1 SGHDT and CDR2 YYEEEE. The CDR3 is 14 amino acids. V lost 6 bases and J lost 5, with 17 bases in between. CDR3 nucleotide sequence: TGTGCCAGCACAGAGGGTGTCTGGACGGAGACCCAGTACTTC. Translated, it gives CASTEGVWTETQYF.

The chain employs TRBV30 and TRBJ1-5, with unresolved D. Germline-derived CDR1 and CDR2 are GTSNPN and SVGIG (reference sequence). CDR3 length: 14 amino acids. With 3 bases removed from V and 8 bases from J, the gap between germline ends came to 17 bases. CDR3 DNA: TGTGCCTGGAGCCGCGGGTCGAACCAAAAGCCCCAGCATTTT. This codes for CAWSRGSNQKPQHF.

This rearrangement joins TRBV7-9 to TRBJ1-4, with D perhaps matching TRBD1 (6 bases). Germline CDR1 reads SEHNR; CDR2 reads FQNEAQ (reference sequence). The CDR3 contains 19 residues. Trimming took off 2 bases at V and 0 bases at J, with 19 bases between the two ends. CDR3 in amino acids: CASSLWFVSWDTTNEKLFF. DNA for the CDR3: TGTGCCAGCAGCTTATGGTTCGTTTCATGGGACACAACTAATGAAAAACTGTTTTTT.